Reported below is one T cell receptor (beta chain). Produced via immunoSEQ multiplex PCR; TCRdb's table is partial and in-frame only. The table records 100,000 to 150,000 clones, 84% of them present only once. These data belong to a study of blood T cell repertoires in COVID-19. Study information: Samples representing acute and convalescent COVID-19 were sourced from the United States, Italy and Spain.

The V gene end was trimmed by 3 bases and the J gene end by 6 bases; junction bases not matched to a gene: 5. CDR1 is SGDLS and CDR2 is YYNGEE in the germline V gene. The CDR3 is 14 amino acids. V gene TRBV9 combines with J gene TRBJ1-2, with 10 bases matching TRBD1. The origin of this receptor is an elderly woman with acute or convalescent COVID-19. Sample: peripheral blood. CDR3 loop: CASSGGDRGDGYTF. CDR3 in DNA: TGTGCCAGCAGCGGCGGGGACAGGGGAGATGGCTACACCTTC.